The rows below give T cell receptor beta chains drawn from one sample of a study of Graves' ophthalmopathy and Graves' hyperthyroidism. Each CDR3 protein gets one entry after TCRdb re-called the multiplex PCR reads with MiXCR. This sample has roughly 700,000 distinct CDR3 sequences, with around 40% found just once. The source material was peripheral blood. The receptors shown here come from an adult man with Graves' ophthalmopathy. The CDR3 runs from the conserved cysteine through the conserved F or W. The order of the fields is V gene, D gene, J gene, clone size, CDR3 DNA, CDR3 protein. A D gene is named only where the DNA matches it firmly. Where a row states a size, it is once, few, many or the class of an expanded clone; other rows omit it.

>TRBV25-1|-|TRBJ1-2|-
TGTGCCAGCAGCCCCACGTGGGAACCTGGGGGCTACACCTTC
CASSPTWEPGGYTF
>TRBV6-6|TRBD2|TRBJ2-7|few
TGTGCCAGCAAGGAGGCTAGCGGTACTTACGAGCAGTACTTC
CASKEASGTYEQYF
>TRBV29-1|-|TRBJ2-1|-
TGCAGCGTAGGAATCTTGACAGAAAATGAGCAGTTCTTC
CSVGILTENEQFF
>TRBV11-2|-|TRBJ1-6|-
TGTGCCAGCAGCTACCCCGGGGATAATTCACCCCTCCACTTT
CASSYPGDNSPLHF
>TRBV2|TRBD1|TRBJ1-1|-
TGTGCCAGCATTAACTTGGGACAGCAGAACACTGAAGCTTTCTTT
CASINLGQQNTEAFF
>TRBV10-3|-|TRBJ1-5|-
TGTGCCAGCAGACCGGGACAAAATCAGCCCCAGCATTTT
CASRPGQNQPQHF
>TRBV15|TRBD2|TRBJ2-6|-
TGTGCCACCAGCAGAGATCGGGGGGTTGGGGCCAACGTCCTGACTTTC
CATSRDRGVGANVLTF
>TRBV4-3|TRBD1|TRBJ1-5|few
TGCGCCAGCAGCTTCGGGACAGGGGGCAGTCAGCCCCAGCATTTT
CASSFGTGGSQPQHF
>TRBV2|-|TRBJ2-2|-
TGTGCCAGCAATCCGGACTACAACACCGGGGAGCTGTTTTTT
CASNPDYNTGELFF
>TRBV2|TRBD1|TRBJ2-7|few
TGTGCCAGCAGCAGGGACAGGGGGCGGAACGAGCAGTACTTC
CASSRDRGRNEQYF
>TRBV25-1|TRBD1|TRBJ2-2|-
TGTGCCAGCTCCGGGACAGTGGACACCGGGGAGCTGTTTTTT
CASSGTVDTGELFF
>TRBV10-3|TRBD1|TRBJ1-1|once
TGTGCCAGCAGAAGGTACAGGGGATTACAAGGGAACACTGAAGCTTTCTTT
CASRRYRGLQGNTEAFF
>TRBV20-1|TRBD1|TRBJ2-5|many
TGCAGTGCTCATCCGGGACAGACGCAAGAGACCCAGTACTTC
CSAHPGQTQETQYF
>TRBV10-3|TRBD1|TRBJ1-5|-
TGTGCCAGCAGGCGGAAGACAGGGTATAGCAATCAGCCCCAGCATTTT
CASRRKTGYSNQPQHF